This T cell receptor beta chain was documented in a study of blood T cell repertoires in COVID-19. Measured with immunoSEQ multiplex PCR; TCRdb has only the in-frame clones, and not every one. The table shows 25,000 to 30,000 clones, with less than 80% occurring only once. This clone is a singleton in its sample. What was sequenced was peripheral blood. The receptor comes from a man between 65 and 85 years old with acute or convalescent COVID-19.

Written as DNA, the CDR3 is TGTGCCAGCAGCTGGGGCTGGGAGCAGTACTTC. Its translation: CASSWGWEQYF. This rearrangement joins TRBV6-5 to TRBJ2-7, with a weak D call TRBD1 (5 bases). This CDR3 is built from 11 residues. Germline values: CDR1 MNHEY, CDR2 SVGAGI. V gave up 6 bases and J gave up 7 bases, with 10 bases separating them.